This record looks at one T cell receptor (beta chain) sequence and its context. TCRdb reanalysed the RACE reads using MiXCR and keeps one entry per CDR3 protein. The table records 80,000 to 100,000 distinct CDR3 sequences, about 8.8% of them present only once. These data belong to a study of human T cells and chemical hapten exposure. Time point: healthy volunteer bleed at 2 weeks. Total RNA was extracted from unfractionated whole blood. The germline V gene has CDR1 LGHDT and CDR2 YNNKEL (reference sequence). Trimming took 0 bases from V and 5 from J; bases not matched to a gene: 7. This CDR3 contains 17 residues.

The clonotype was recovered from a female donor in good health. Some clones in this sample may be carry-over from other donors' samples. Sequenced: whole blood. This chain uses TRBV3-1 with TRBJ2-4, with 10 bases matching TRBD1. CDR3 residues: CASSQDSRDRGENIQYF. CDR3 bases: TGTGCCAGCAGCCAAGACTCCCGGGACAGGGGAGAAAACATTCAGTACTTC.